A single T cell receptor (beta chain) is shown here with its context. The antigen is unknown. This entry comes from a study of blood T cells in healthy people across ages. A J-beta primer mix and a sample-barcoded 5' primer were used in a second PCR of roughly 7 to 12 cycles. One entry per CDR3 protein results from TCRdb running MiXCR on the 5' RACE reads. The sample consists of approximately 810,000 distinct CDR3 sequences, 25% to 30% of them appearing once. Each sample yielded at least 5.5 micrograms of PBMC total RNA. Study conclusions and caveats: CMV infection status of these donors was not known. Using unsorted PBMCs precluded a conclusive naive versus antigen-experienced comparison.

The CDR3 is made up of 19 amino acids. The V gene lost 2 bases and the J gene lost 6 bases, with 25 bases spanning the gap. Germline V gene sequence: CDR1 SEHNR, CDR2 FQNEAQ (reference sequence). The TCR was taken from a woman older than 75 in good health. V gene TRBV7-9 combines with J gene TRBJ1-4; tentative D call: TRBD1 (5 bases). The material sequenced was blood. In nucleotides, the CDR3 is TGTGCCAGCAGCTTATTGACCAGGGCCGACTTCGAGGCGGATGAAAAACTGTTTTTT. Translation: CASSLLTRADFEADEKLFF.